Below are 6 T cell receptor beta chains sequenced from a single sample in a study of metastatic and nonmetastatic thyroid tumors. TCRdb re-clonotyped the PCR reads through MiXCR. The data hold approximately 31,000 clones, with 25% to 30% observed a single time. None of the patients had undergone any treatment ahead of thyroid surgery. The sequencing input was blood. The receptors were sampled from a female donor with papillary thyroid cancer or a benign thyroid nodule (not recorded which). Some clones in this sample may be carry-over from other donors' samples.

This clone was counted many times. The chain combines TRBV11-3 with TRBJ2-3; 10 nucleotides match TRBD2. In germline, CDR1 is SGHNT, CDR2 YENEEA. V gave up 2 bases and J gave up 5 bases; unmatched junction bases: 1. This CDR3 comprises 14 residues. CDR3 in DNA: TGTGCCAGCAGCTTACTAGCGGGAGTAGATACGCAGTATTTT. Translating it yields CASSLLAGVDTQYF.

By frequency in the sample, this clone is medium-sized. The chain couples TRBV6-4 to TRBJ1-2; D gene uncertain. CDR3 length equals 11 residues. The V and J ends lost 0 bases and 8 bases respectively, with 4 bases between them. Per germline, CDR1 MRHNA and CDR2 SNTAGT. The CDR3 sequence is CASSDSLGYTF. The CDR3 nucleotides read TGTGCCAGCAGTGACTCCTTGGGCTACACCTTC.

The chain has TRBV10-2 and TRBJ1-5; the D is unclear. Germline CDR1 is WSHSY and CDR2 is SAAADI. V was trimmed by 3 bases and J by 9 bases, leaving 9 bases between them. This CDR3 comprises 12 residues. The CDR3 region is CASSEVVRPQHF. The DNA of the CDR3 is TGCGCCAGCAGTGAAGTGGTACGGCCCCAGCATTTT.

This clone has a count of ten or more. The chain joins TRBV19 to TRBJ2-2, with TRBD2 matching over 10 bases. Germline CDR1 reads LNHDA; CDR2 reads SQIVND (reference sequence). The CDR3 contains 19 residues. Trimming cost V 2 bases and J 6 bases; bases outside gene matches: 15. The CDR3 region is CASSISAAFEAGGPGELFF. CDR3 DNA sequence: TGTGCCAGTAGTATATCGGCGGCCTTCGAAGCGGGAGGGCCCGGGGAGCTGTTTTTT.

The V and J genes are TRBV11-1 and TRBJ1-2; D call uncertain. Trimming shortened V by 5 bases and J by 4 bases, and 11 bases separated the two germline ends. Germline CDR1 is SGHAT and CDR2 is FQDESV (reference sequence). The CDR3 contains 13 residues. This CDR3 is CASSQDGLYGYTF. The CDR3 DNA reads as TGTGCCAGCAGCCAGGACGGTCTCTATGGCTACACCTTC.

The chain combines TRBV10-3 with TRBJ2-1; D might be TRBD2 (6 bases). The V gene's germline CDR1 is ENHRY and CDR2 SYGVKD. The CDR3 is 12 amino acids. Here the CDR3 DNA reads TGTGTCATTGGCGGGGAAACCAATGAGCAGTTCTTC. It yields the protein CVIGGETNEQFF.